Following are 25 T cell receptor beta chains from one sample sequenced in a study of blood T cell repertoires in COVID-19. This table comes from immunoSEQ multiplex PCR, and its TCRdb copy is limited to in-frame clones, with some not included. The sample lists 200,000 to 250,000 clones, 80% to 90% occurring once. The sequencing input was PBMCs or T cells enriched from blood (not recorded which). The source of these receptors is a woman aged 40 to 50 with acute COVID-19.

CDR3 residues: CAIRDRTYNEQFF. The CDR3 DNA sequence: TGTGCCATCCGGGACAGGACGTACAATGAGCAGTTCTTC. The V and J genes are TRBV6-6 and TRBJ2-1; 8 bases are shared with TRBD1. The CDR3 totals 13 residues. CDR1 and CDR2 from the germline V gene are MNHNY and SVGAGI (reference sequence). With 10 bases clipped from V and 4 bases from J, the junction kept 6 bases outside the gene matches.

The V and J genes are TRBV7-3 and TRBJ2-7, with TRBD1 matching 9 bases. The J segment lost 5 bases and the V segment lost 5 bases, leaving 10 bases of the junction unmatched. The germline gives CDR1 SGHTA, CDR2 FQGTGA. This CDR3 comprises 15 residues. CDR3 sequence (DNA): TGTGCCAGCAGCGACGGACAGGGGAGGATGAACGAGCAGTACTTC. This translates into CASSDGQGRMNEQYF.

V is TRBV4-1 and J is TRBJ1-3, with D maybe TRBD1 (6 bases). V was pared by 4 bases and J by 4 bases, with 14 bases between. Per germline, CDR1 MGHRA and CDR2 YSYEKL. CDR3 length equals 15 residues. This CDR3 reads CASSPQGTLGNTIYF. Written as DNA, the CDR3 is TGCGCCAGCAGCCCACAGGGAACTCTCGGAAACACCATATATTTT.

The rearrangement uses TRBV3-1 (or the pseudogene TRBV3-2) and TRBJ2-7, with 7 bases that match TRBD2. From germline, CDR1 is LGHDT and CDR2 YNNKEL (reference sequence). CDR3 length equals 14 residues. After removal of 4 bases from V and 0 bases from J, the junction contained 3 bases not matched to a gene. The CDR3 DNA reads TGTGCCAGCAGCCCCACTAGCGCCTCCTACGAGCAGTACTTC. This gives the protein CASSPTSASYEQYF.

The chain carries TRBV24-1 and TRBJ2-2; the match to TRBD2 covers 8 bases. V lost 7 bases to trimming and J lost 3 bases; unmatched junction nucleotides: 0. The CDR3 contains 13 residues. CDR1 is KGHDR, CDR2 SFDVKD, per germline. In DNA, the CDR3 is TGTGCCACCAGGCGGGAGGACACCGGGGAGCTGTTTTTT. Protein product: CATRREDTGELFF.

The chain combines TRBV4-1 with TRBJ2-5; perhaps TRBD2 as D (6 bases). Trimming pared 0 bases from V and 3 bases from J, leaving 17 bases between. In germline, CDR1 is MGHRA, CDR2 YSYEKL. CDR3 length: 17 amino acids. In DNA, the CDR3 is TGCGCCAGCAGCCAAGATCCCCCGCGGAGGGCTGAAGAGACCCAGTACTTC. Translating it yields CASSQDPPRRAEETQYF.

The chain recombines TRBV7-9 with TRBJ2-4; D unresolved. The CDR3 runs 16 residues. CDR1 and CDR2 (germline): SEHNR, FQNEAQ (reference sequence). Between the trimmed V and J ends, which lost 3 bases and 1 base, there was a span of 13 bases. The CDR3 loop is CASSFSPSVAKNIQYF. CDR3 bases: TGTGCCAGCAGCTTTTCTCCATCGGTTGCCAAAAACATTCAGTACTTC.

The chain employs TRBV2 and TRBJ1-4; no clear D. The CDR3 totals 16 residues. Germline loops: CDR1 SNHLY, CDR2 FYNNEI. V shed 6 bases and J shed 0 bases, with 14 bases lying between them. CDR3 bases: TGTGCCAGCAGCGCCTCCCGATCGGCAACTAATGAAAAACTGTTTTTT. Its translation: CASSASRSATNEKLFF. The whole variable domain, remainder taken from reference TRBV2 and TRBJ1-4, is EPEVTQTPSHQVTQMGQEVILRCVPISNHLYFYWYRQILGQKVEFLVSFYNNEISEKSEIFDDQFSVERPDGSNFTLKIRSTKLEDSAMYFCASSASRSATNEKLFFGSGTQLSVL.

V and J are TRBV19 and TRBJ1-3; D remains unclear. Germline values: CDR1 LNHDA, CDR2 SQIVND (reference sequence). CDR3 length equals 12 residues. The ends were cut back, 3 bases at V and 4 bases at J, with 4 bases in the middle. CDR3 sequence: CASSIAGNTIYF. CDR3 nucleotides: TGTGCCAGTAGTATTGCGGGAAACACCATATATTTT.

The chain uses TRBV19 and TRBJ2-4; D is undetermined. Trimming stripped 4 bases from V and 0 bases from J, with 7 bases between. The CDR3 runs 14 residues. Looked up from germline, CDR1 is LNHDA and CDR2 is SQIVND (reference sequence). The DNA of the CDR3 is TGTGCCAGTAGTAATATTCTAGCCAAAAACATTCAGTACTTC. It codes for CASSNILAKNIQYF.

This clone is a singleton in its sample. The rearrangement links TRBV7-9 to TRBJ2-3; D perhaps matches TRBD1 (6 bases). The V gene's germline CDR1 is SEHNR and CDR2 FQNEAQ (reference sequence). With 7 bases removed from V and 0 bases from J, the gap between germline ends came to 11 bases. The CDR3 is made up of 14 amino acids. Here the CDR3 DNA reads TGTGCCAGCACCTACGGACAGAGCACAGATACGCAGTATTTT. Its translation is CASTYGQSTDTQYF.

The CDR3 sequence: CASSSSGTGGYGYTF. The CDR3 DNA sequence: TGTGCCAGCAGTTCATCCGGGACAGGGGGCTATGGCTACACCTTC. The gene calls are TRBV28 and TRBJ1-2; TRBD1 agrees at 11 bases. Looked up from germline, CDR1 is MDHEN and CDR2 is SYDVKM. The V gene end was trimmed by 4 bases and the J gene end by 4 bases; junction bases not matched to a gene: 5. The CDR3 spans 15 residues.

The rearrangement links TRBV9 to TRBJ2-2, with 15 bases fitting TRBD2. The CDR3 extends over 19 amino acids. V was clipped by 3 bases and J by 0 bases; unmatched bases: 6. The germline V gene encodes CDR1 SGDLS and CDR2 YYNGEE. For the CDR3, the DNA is TGTGCCAGCAGCGCGGGACTAGCGGGAGGAAACGCGAACACCGGGGAGCTGTTTTTT. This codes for CASSAGLAGGNANTGELFF.

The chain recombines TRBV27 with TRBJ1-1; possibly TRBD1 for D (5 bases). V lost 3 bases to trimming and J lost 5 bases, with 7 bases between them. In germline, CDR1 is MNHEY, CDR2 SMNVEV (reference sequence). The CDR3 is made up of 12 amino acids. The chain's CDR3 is CASSFGTTEAFF. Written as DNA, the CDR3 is TGTGCCAGCAGTTTTGGGACTACTGAAGCTTTCTTT.

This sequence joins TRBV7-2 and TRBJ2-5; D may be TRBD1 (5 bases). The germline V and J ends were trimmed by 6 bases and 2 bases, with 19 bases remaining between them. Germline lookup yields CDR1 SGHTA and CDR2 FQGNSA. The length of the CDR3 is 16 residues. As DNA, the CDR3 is TGTGCCAGCAGGAAAGGGCCGCTAGGGGATCAAGAGACCCAGTACTTC. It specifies CASRKGPLGDQETQYF.

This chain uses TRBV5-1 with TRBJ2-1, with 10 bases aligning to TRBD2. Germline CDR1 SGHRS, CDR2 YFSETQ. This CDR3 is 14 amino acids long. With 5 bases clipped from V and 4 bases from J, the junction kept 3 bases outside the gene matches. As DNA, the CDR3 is TGCGCCAGCAGTATAGCGGGAGGTTACAATGAGCAGTTCTTC. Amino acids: CASSIAGGYNEQFF.

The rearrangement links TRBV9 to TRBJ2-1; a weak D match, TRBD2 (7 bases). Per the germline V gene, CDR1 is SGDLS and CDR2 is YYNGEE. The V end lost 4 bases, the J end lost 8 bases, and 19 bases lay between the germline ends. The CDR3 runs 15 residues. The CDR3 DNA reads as TGTGCCAGCAGCCCCTCCCGGGGGGCTAAACATGAGCAGTTCTTC. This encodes CASSPSRGAKHEQFF.

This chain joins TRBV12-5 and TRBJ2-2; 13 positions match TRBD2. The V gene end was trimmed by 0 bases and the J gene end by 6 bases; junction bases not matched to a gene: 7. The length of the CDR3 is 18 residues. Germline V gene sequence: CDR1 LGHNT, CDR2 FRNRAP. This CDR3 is CASGLVIGTSGKPGELFF. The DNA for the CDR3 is TGTGCTAGTGGTTTGGTAATCGGGACTAGCGGGAAACCCGGGGAGCTGTTTTTT.

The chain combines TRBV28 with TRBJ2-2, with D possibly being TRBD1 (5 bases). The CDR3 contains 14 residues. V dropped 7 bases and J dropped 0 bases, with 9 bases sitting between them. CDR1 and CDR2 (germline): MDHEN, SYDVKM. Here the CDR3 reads CASNRQPNTGELFF. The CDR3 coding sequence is TGTGCCAGCAACCGACAGCCGAACACCGGGGAGCTGTTTTTT.

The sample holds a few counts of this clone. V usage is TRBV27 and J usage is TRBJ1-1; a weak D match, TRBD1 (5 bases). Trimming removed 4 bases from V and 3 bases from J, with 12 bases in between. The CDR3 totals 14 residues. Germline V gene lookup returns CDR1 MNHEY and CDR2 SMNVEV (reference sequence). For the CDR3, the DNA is TGTGCCAGCAGTTCTACTTGGGGGGACACTGAAGCTTTCTTT. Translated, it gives CASSSTWGDTEAFF.

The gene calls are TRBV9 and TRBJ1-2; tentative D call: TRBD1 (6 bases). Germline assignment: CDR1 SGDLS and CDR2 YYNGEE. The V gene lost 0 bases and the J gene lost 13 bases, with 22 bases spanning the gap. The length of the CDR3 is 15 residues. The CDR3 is CASSVVKGVRLLRTF. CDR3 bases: TGTGCCAGCAGCGTAGTTAAGGGGGTTCGACTTCTACGCACCTTC.

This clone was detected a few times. Here the CDR3 reads CASSPSRGGGGTEAFF. In DNA, the CDR3 is TGTGCCAGCTCACCTTCCCGAGGGGGCGGCGGGACTGAAGCTTTCTTT. V and J are TRBV18 and TRBJ1-1; 7 positions match TRBD1. The trim removed 3 bases at V and 5 bases at J, leaving 12 bases unmatched. Germline CDR1 and CDR2: KGHSH and LQKENI. The CDR3 totals 16 residues.

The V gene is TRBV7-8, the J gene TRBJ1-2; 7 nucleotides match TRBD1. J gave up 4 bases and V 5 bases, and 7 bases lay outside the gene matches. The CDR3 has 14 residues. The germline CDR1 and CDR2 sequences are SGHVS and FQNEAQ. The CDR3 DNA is TGTGCCAGCAGCCCGACAGGGAAGGGCTATGGCTACACCTTC. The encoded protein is CASSPTGKGYGYTF.

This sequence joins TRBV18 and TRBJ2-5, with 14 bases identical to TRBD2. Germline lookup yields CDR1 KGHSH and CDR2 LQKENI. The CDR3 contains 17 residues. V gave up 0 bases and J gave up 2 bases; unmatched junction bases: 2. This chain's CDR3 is CASSPPGTSGSQETQYF. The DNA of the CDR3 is TGTGCCAGCTCACCACCAGGGACTAGCGGGAGTCAAGAGACCCAGTACTTC.

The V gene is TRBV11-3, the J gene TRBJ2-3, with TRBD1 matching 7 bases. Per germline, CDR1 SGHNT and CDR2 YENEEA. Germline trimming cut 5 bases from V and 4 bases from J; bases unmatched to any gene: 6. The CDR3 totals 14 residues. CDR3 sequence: CASSPGGSADTQYF. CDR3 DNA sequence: TGTGCCAGCAGCCCAGGGGGTTCCGCAGATACGCAGTATTTT.